This T cell receptor (beta chain) was recovered during a study of T cell changes during pregnancy in multiple sclerosis. Sequencing was performed with immunoSEQ multiplex PCR; in TCRdb, only in-frame clones are kept and a portion is missing. This table has roughly 49,000 clones, roughly 94% appearing once. CDR1 and CDR2 (germline): SEHNR, FQNEAQ (reference sequence). The V and J ends lost 1 base and 3 bases respectively, with 6 bases between them. The CDR3 has 13 amino acids. This TCR derives from a female donor with multiple sclerosis, enrolled in a pregnancy study. The V call is TRBV7-9, the J call TRBJ2-5, with D possibly TRBD1 on 5 matching bases. The starting material was CD8+ T cells from peripheral blood mononuclear cells, obtained in the first trimester of pregnancy. This CDR3 reads CASSLVGEETQYF. CDR3 nucleotide sequence: TGTGCCAGCAGCTTAGTAGGGGAAGAGACCCAGTACTTC.